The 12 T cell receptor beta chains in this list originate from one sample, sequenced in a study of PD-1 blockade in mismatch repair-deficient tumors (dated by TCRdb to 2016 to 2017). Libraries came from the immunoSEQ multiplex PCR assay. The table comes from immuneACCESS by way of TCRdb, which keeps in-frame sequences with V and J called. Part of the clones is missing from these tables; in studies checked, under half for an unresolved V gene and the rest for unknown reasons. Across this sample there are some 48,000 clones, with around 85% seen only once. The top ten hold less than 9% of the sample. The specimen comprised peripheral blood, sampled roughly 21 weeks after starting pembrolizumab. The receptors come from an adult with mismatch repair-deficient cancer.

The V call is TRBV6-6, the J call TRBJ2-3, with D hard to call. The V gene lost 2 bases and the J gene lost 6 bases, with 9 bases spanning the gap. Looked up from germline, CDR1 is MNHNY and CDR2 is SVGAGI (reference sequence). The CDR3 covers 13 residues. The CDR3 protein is CASSYPGSDTQYF. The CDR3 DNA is TGTGCCAGCAGTTACCCGGGTTCGGATACGCAGTATTTT.

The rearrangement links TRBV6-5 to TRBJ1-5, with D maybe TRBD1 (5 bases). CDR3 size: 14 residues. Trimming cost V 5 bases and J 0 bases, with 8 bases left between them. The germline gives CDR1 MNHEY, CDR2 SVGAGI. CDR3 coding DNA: TGTGCCAGCAGTGAGGGGTATAGCAATCAGCCCCAGCATTTT. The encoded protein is CASSEGYSNQPQHF.

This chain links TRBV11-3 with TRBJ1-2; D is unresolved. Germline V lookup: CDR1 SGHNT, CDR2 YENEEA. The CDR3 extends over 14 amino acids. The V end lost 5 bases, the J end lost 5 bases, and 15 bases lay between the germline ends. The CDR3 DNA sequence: TGTGCCAGCAGCGAAAGCCCCGCGGAGTATGGCTACACCTTC. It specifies CASSESPAEYGYTF.

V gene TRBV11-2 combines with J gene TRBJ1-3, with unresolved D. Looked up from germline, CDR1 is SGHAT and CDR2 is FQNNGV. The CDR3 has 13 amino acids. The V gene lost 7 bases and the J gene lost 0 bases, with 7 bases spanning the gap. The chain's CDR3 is CASKRDSGNTIYF. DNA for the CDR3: TGTGCCAGCAAACGGGACTCTGGAAACACCATATATTTT.

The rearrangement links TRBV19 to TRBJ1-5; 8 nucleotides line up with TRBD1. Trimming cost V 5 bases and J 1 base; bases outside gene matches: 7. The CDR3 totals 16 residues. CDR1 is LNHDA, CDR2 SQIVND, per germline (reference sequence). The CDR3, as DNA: TGTGCCAGTAGTCCAAGGACAGGGCGCAGCAATCAGCCCCAGCATTTT. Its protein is CASSPRTGRSNQPQHF.

The CDR3 region is CAISESLAGLTYNEQFF. In nucleotides, the CDR3 is TGTGCCATCAGTGAGAGCCTAGCGGGACTCACCTACAATGAGCAGTTCTTC. V is TRBV10-3 and J is TRBJ2-1, with 9 nucleotides matching TRBD2. The ends lost 2 bases at V and 2 bases at J; junction bases unmatched: 7. The V gene's germline CDR1 is ENHRY and CDR2 SYGVKD. The CDR3 spans 17 residues.

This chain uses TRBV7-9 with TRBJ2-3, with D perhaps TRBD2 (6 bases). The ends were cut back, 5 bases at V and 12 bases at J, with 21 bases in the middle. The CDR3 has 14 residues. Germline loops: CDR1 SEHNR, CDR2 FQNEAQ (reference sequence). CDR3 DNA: TGTGCCAGCAGCCTGGCAACTGGGCGGGATGATCAGTATTTT. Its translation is CASSLATGRDDQYF.

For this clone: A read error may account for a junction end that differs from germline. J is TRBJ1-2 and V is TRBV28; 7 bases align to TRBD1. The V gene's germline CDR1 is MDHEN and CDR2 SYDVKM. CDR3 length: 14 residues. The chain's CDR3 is CASSLWTGNYGYTF. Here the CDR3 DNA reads TGTGCCAGCAGTCTATGGACAGGAAACTATGGCTACACCTTC.

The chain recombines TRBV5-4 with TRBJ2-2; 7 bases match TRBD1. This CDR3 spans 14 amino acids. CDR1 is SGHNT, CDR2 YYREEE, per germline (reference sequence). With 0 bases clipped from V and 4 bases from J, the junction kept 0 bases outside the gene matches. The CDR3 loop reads CASSLEGATGELFF. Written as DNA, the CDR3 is TGTGCCAGCAGCTTGGAGGGGGCCACCGGGGAGCTGTTTTTT.

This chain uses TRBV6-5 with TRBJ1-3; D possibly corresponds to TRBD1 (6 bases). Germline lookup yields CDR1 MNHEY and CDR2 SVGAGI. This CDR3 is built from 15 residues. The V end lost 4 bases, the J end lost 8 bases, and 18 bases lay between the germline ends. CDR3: CASSLLRGTKDTIYF. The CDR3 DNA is TGTGCCAGCAGTTTACTCCGCGGGACAAAGGACACCATATATTTT.

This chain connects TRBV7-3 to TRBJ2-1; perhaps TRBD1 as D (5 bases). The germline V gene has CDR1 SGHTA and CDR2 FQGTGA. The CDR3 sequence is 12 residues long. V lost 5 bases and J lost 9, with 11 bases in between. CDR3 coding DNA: TGTGCCAGCAGCCCCAACCAGGGTGAGCAGTTCTTC. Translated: CASSPNQGEQFF.

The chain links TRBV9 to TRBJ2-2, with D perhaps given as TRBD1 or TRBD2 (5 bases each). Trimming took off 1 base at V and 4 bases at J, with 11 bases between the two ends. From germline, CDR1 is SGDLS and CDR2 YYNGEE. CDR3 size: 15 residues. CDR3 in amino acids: CASSVPGPGTGELFF. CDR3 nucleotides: TGTGCCAGCAGCGTACCGGGACCGGGCACCGGGGAGCTGTTTTTT.